A selection of T cell receptor beta chains follows, all from one sample in a study of OX40 agonist ivuxolimab in advanced cancers. Sequencing used immunoSEQ multiplex PCR; TCRdb keeps in-frame clones, though not all of them. The profile shows 80,000 or so clones, approximately 90% of them singletons. Sample: CD4+ or CD8+ T cells sorted from blood, taken in a trial of the OX40 agonist ivuxolimab. The receptors shown here come from an adult with an advanced solid tumor such as melanoma, head and neck, liver or kidney cancer. CDR3s include the opening cysteine and the closing phenylalanine or tryptophan. D genes are given only for firm matches. The size of a clone is reported for some rows only, either as once, few or many, or as a class for expanded clones.

j_call v_call clone_size d_call cdr3_nt cdr3_aa
TRBJ2-2 TRBV9 - TRBD1 TGTGCCAGCAGCGTAGGGACAGGGCTGGGCGGGGAGCTGTTTTTT CASSVGTGLGGELFF
TRBJ2-6 TRBV5-1 - - TGCGCCAGCAAAGTGACCTCTGGGGCCAACGTCCTGACTTTC CASKVTSGANVLTF
TRBJ1-2 TRBV7-8 - - TGTGCCAGCAGCCCGATAGACAGGCCTAACTATGGCTACACCTTC CASSPIDRPNYGYTF
TRBJ1-2 TRBV27 - - TGTGCCAGCAGTGCGCAGGGATTCTATGGCTACACCTTC CASSAQGFYGYTF
TRBJ2-3 TRBV5-4 once TRBD2 TGTGCCAGCAGCCCTCAAGGACTAGCGGGAGATACGCAGTATTTT CASSPQGLAGDTQYF
TRBJ2-7 TRBV5-1 - TRBD1 TGCGCCAGCAGCCAACCCGACAGGGACATTAGCTCCTACGAGCAGTACTTC CASSQPDRDISSYEQYF
TRBJ1-2 TRBV4-1 - TRBD1 TGCGCCAGCAGCCAAGAAGAGGGGGCTGGGTATGGCTACACCTTC CASSQEEGAGYGYTF
TRBJ2-7 TRBV7-3 - - TGTGCCAGCAGCTTAGACTGGCAGAAAACCTACGAGCAGTACTTC CASSLDWQKTYEQYF
TRBJ2-2 TRBV9 - - TGTGCCAGCAGCGTAGCTGCGATGACCGGGGAGCTGTTTTTT CASSVAAMTGELFF
TRBJ2-7 TRBV5-4 few - TGTGCCAGCAGCCCACGTACGAGGGGCGCAGGCTCCTACGAGCAGTACTTC CASSPRTRGAGSYEQYF
TRBJ2-1 TRBV7-9 - - TGTGCCAGCAGCCCAGCTCCGGGGCAGGCAACCTACAATGAGCAGTTCTTC CASSPAPGQATYNEQFF
TRBJ2-2 TRBV19 - - TGTGCCAGTAGTATCCGGGACTCCCTCGGGGAGCTGTTTTTT CASSIRDSLGELFF
TRBJ2-1 TRBV5-4 - - TGTGCCAGCAGCTTGCCGATAAGCTCCTACAATGAGCAGTTCTTC CASSLPISSYNEQFF
TRBJ1-6 TRBV5-6 - - TGTGCCAGCAGCTTAATGTGGGGTTCGAGCAATTCACCCCTCCACTTT CASSLMWGSSNSPLHF
TRBJ2-7 TRBV18 - - TGTGCCAGCTCACCACACCGGCGTCCCCGGGCGGTAAGGGGTTACGAGCAGTACTTC CASSPHRRPRAVRGYEQYF
TRBJ1-1 TRBV7-3 - - TGTGCCAGCAGACGGGCAGGGTGGGACACTGAAGCTTTCTTT CASRRAGWDTEAFF
TRBJ2-7 TRBV11-1 - TRBD2 TGTGCCAGCAGCTTACGGCGGGAGGCCTACGAGCAGTACTTC CASSLRREAYEQYF
TRBJ2-2 TRBV9 few - TGTGCCAGCAATGTAGACACCGGGGAGCTGTTTTTT CASNVDTGELFF
TRBJ2-3 TRBV10-2 - - TGCGCCAGCAGTGGGCAGGGGCGATCCTACACAGATACGCAGTATTTT CASSGQGRSYTDTQYF
TRBJ1-2 TRBV6-1 - - TGTGCCAGCAGAGCTGGGCTAAGGGCCAGAGATGGCTACACCTTC CASRAGLRARDGYTF